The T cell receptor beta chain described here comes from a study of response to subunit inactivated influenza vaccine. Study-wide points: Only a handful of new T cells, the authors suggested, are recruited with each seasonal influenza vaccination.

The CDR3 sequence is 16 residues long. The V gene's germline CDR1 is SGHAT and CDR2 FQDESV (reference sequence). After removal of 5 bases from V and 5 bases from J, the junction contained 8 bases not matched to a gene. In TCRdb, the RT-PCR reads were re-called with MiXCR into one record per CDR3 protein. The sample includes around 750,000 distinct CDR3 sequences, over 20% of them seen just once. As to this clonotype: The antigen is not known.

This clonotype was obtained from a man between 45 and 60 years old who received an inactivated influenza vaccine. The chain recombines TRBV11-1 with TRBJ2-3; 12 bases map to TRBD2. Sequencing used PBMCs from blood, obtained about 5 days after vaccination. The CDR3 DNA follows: TGTGCCAGCAGCCATCTAGCGGGAGGGCCTGGAGATACGCAGTATTTT. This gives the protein CASSHLAGGPGDTQYF.